This is a list of T cell receptor beta chains from one sample in a study of technical replicates of blood from a handful of donors. Measured with immunoSEQ multiplex PCR; TCRdb has only the in-frame clones, and not every one. The data contain about 78,000 clones, roughly 93% of them seen just once; the ten biggest clones take up less than 0.5%. Source material: T cells isolated from PBMCs. The receptors here all came from a human donor in good health. CDR3s include the opening cysteine and the closing phenylalanine or tryptophan. Fields, in order: clone size, D gene, J gene, V gene, CDR3 protein, CDR3 DNA. A D gene is named only where the DNA matches it firmly. A clone size is listed for some rows: how often the clone was seen (once, few, many), or a class if it is expanded.

>NA|NA|TRBJ1-5|TRBV18
CASSRTENQPQHF
TGTGCCAGCTCAAGGACAGAAAATCAGCCCCAGCATTTT
>NA|TRBD2|TRBJ2-1|TRBV28
CASSPAGSGSYNEQFF
TGTGCCAGCAGCCCCGCTGGTAGCGGGAGTTACAATGAGCAGTTCTTC
>NA|NA|TRBJ2-3|TRBV27
CASSFWLTDTQYF
TGTGCCAGCAGTTTTTGGCTCACAGATACGCAGTATTTT
>once|NA|TRBJ2-1|TRBV27
CASRPPSTNFNEQFF
TGTGCCAGCAGGCCCCCTAGTACGAATTTCAATGAGCAGTTCTTC
>few|NA|TRBJ1-1|TRBV30
CAWSGMRVNTEAFF
TGTGCCTGGAGTGGAATGCGAGTGAACACTGAAGCTTTCTTT
>NA|NA|TRBJ2-6|TRBV7-6
CASSIGTGDVLTF
TGTGCCAGCAGCATAGGGACGGGGGACGTCCTGACTTTC
>NA|NA|TRBJ1-2|TRBV10-2
CASSDIGGGYTF
TGCGCCAGCAGTGATATCGGGGGAGGCTACACCTTC
>NA|TRBD2|TRBJ2-1|TRBV30
CAWCRGLVPVNEQFF
TGTGCCTGGTGCCGGGGACTAGTTCCCGTAAATGAGCAGTTCTTC
>NA|TRBD2|TRBJ2-1|TRBV4-1
CASSHQAGFPYNEQFF
TGCGCCAGCAGCCATCAAGCGGGGTTCCCCTACAATGAGCAGTTCTTC
>once|TRBD1|TRBJ2-7|TRBV5-4
CASSPQTGAYEQYF
TGTGCCAGCAGCCCTCAAACAGGGGCTTACGAGCAGTACTTC
>NA|TRBD1|TRBJ1-4|TRBV7-2
CASSLGQAEKLFF
TGTGCCAGCAGCTTGGGACAGGCCGAAAAACTGTTTTTT
>NA|NA|TRBJ2-7|TRBV29-1
CSVGPDRTSYEQYF
TGCAGCGTTGGGCCTGACAGAACAAGCTACGAGCAGTACTTC
>NA|TRBD1|TRBJ2-2|TRBV10-1
CASTGQGTNTGELFF
TGCGCCAGCACCGGACAGGGAACGAACACCGGGGAGCTGTTTTTT
>NA|TRBD1|TRBJ1-1|TRBV4-3
CASSQEPPTGEGTEAFF
TGCGCCAGCAGCCAAGAGCCCCCGACAGGGGAGGGCACTGAAGCTTTCTTT
>NA|NA|TRBJ2-5|TRBV19
CASSINRLETQYF
TGTGCCAGTAGTATCAACAGGTTGGAGACCCAGTACTTC
>NA|NA|TRBJ2-7|TRBV2
CASSAGYEQYF
TGTGCCAGCTCTGCCGGTTACGAGCAGTACTTC
>NA|TRBD1|TRBJ1-1|TRBV5-1
CASSPTGTGGANTEAFF
TGCGCCAGCAGCCCTACCGGGACAGGGGGCGCGAACACTGAAGCTTTCTTT
>NA|TRBD1|TRBJ2-1|TRBV6-5
CASSYSTGEWYNEQFF
TGTGCCAGCAGTTACTCGACAGGGGAGTGGTACAATGAGCAGTTCTTC
>NA|TRBD2|TRBJ2-1|TRBV4-1
CASSQETLAGGPKSYNEQFF
TGCGCCAGCAGCCAAGAAACGCTAGCGGGAGGGCCCAAGTCCTACAATGAGCAGTTCTTC
>NA|TRBD1|TRBJ1-2|TRBV5-1
CASSEVTGGYGGYTF
TGCGCCAGCAGCGAGGTAACAGGGGGTTATGGCGGCTACACCTTC
>NA|NA|TRBJ2-7|TRBV9
CASSVAAEPSYEQYF
TGTGCCAGCAGCGTAGCCGCGGAGCCCTCCTACGAGCAGTACTTC
>NA|NA|TRBJ2-1|TRBV27
CASSLSLRAYNEQFF
TGTGCCAGCAGTTTATCCCTCCGAGCCTACAATGAGCAGTTCTTC
>NA|NA|TRBJ1-2|TRBV27
CASSFRAGNYGYTF
TGTGCCAGCAGTTTTAGGGCGGGGAACTATGGCTACACCTTC
>NA|NA|TRBJ1-3|TRBV27
CASRRTASGNTIYF
TGTGCCAGCCGTCGGACAGCCTCTGGAAACACCATATATTTT
>NA|TRBD2|TRBJ2-1|TRBV2
CASLAGGNEQFF
TGTGCCAGCCTGGCGGGAGGCAATGAGCAGTTCTTC
>NA|TRBD1|TRBJ2-2|TRBV18
CASSPRTGGDTGELFF
TGTGCCAGCTCACCACGGACAGGGGGCGACACCGGGGAGCTGTTTTTT
>once|NA|TRBJ1-5|TRBV18
CASSTTGQLNQPQHF
TGTGCCAGCTCGACTACCGGGCAGCTCAATCAGCCCCAGCATTTT
>NA|NA|TRBJ2-7|TRBV10-1
CASSELGGTSPYEQYF
TGCGCCAGCAGTGAGTTAGGAGGGACCTCTCCCTACGAGCAGTACTTC
>NA|NA|TRBJ2-1|TRBV10-1
CASSENDRELSYNEQFF
TGCGCCAGCAGTGAAAATGACCGGGAGTTGTCCTACAATGAGCAGTTCTTC
>once|NA|TRBJ1-5|TRBV7-9
CASSLGTDPGEPQHF
TGTGCCAGCAGCCTGGGGACGGATCCGGGGGAGCCCCAGCATTTT
>NA|NA|TRBJ2-7|TRBV7-6
CASSLAASESSYEQYF
TGTGCCAGCAGCTTAGCCGCTAGCGAGAGCTCCTACGAGCAGTACTTC
>NA|NA|TRBJ2-5|TRBV28
CASRERQETQYF
TGTGCCAGTCGGGAGCGCCAAGAGACCCAGTACTTC
>NA|TRBD1|TRBJ2-3|TRBV6-5
CATGTDSTDTQYF
TGTGCCACAGGGACAGATAGCACAGATACGCAGTATTTT
>NA|TRBD1|TRBJ1-2|TRBV27
CASSRQGTVKGYTF
TGTGCCAGCAGTAGACAGGGGACAGTTAAGGGCTACACCTTC
>NA|NA|TRBJ2-3|TRBV6-1
CASSEWWQGSTDTQYF
TGTGCCAGCAGTGAATGGTGGCAGGGGAGCACAGATACGCAGTATTTT
>NA|TRBD1|TRBJ2-7|TRBV11-1
CASSRDRGVYEQYF
TGTGCCAGCAGTCGGGACAGGGGTGTCTACGAGCAGTACTTC
>once|NA|TRBJ1-2|TRBV10-3
CAISGPPQGRNYGYTF
TGTGCCATCAGTGGCCCCCCACAGGGTCGAAACTATGGCTACACCTTC
>NA|TRBD2|TRBJ2-4|TRBV7-9
CASSLVPGGGNIQYF
TGTGCCAGCAGCTTAGTACCGGGAGGCGGGAACATTCAGTACTTC
>NA|NA|TRBJ2-7|TRBV10-1
CASSPDNQAYEQYF
TGCGCCAGCAGTCCCGACAACCAGGCCTACGAGCAGTACTTC
>NA|NA|TRBJ2-7|TRBV5-1
CASSLAQGYEQYF
TGCGCCAGCAGCTTGGCTCAGGGTTACGAGCAGTACTTC
>NA|TRBD1|TRBJ2-3|TRBV7-7
CASSPGTGGADTQYF
TGTGCTAGCAGCCCGGGGACAGGGGGCGCAGATACGCAGTATTTT
>NA|TRBD2|TRBJ2-1|TRBV5-1
CASSLSAGFLDEQFF
TGCGCCAGCAGCTTATCAGCGGGATTTTTGGATGAGCAGTTCTTC
>NA|NA|TRBJ2-3|TRBV29-1
CSVAGRTGDTQYF
TGCAGCGTTGCCGGGCGAACGGGGGATACGCAGTATTTT
>NA|TRBD2|TRBJ2-3|TRBV2
CATISGRDGTDTQYF
TGTGCCACCATTAGCGGGAGAGACGGCACAGATACGCAGTATTTT
>few|TRBD1|TRBJ1-2|TRBV28
CASSPSIGQGFYGYTF
TGTGCCAGCAGTCCCTCCATTGGACAGGGCTTCTATGGCTACACCTTC
>NA|NA|TRBJ1-1|TRBV15
CATSRVRTMNTEAFF
TGTGCCACCAGCAGAGTCAGAACCATGAACACTGAAGCTTTCTTT
>NA|NA|TRBJ2-7|TRBV15
CATSRVGNYEQYF
TGTGCCACCAGCAGAGTTGGCAACTACGAGCAGTACTTC
>NA|TRBD2|TRBJ2-7|TRBV6-5
CASCPGLAEIYEQYF
TGTGCCAGTTGTCCTGGACTAGCAGAAATCTACGAGCAGTACTTC
>NA|NA|TRBJ1-4|TRBV9
CASSGSGAYNEKLFF
TGTGCCAGCAGCGGGTCAGGGGCCTATAATGAAAAACTGTTTTTT
>NA|NA|TRBJ1-5|TRBV23-1
CASSLRGQDVRQPQHF
TGCGCCAGCAGTCTCAGGGGACAAGACGTAAGGCAGCCCCAGCATTTT
>NA|TRBD1|TRBJ1-5|TRBV6-6
CASSYWTGGLQPQHF
TGTGCCAGCAGTTACTGGACAGGGGGCCTTCAGCCCCAGCATTTT
>NA|TRBD1|TRBJ2-7|TRBV7-9
CASSFRTGDVSRAQYF
TGTGCCAGCAGCTTTCGGACAGGGGACGTTTCTCGGGCGCAGTACTTC
>NA|NA|TRBJ1-1|TRBV19
CASTLGAAEAFF
TGTGCCAGTACACTGGGGGCGGCTGAAGCTTTCTTT